This T cell receptor (beta chain) derives from a study of blood T cell repertoires in COVID-19. The CDR3 consists of 14 residues. Germline assignment: CDR1 LNHDA and CDR2 SQIVND (reference sequence). V was trimmed by 3 bases and J by 7 bases, leaving 13 bases between them. Authors' analysis steps: It was from reference gene primer amplification that nucleated cell counts were estimated. The assay was immunoSEQ multiplex PCR, and TCRdb's table has in-frame clones only and misses some. That table gives V, J and clone size, and the DNA gave D and trimming. The table includes roughly 81,000 clones, 70% to 90% detected once.

The sequencing input was peripheral blood. This TCR was recovered from a woman older than 75 with COVID-19, enrolled during active disease. The chain has TRBV19 and TRBJ2-1; D may be TRBD1 (5 bases). This chain's CDR3 is CASSIPPRGNEQFF. In nucleotides, the CDR3 is TGTGCCAGTAGTATCCCCCCTAGGGGAAATGAGCAGTTCTTC.